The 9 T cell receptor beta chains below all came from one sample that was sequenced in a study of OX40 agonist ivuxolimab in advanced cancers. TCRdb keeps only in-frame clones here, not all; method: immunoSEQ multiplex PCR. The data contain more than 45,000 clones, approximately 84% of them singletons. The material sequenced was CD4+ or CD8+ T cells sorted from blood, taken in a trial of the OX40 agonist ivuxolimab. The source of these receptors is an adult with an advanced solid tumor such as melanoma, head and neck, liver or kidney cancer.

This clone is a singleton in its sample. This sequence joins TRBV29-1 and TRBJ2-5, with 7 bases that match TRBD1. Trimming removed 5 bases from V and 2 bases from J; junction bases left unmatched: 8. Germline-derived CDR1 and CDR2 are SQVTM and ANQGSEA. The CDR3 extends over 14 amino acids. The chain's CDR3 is CSVLEGAAQETQYF. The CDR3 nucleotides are TGCAGCGTTTTAGAGGGGGCCGCGCAAGAGACCCAGTACTTC. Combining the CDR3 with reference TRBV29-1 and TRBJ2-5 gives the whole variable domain SAVISQKPSRDICQRGTSLTIQCQVDSQVTMMFWYRQQPGQSLTLIATANQGSEATYESGFVIDKFPISRPNLTFSTLTVSNMSPEDSSIYLCSVLEGAAQETQYFGPGTRLLVL.

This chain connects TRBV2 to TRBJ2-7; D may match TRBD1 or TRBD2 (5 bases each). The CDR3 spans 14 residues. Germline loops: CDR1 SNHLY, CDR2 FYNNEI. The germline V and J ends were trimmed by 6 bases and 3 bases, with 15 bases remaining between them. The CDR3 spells CASSPGRTLYEQYF. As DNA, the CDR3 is TGTGCCAGCAGCCCGGGACGGACACTCTACGAGCAGTACTTC.

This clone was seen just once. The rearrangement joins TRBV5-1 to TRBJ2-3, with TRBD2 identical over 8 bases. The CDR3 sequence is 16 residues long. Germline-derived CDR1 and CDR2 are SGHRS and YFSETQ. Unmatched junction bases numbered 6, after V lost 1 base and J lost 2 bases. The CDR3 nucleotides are TGCGCCAGCAGCTTGAATGGCGGGAGGTCCACAGATACGCAGTATTTT. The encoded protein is CASSLNGGRSTDTQYF.

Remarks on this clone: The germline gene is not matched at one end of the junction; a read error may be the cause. The CDR3 DNA is TGTGCCAGCAGTGAAATTGGGACTGATCAGAACTTC. Encoded protein: CASSEIGTDQNF. The rearrangement links TRBV6-5 to TRBJ2-7, with D maybe TRBD2 (6 bases). The CDR3 has 12 residues. Germline V gene sequence: CDR1 MNHEY, CDR2 SVGAGI.

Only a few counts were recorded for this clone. The CDR3 DNA is TGTGCCAGCAGTTCTCACAGCGCTTCACCCCTCCACTTT. This encodes CASSSHSASPLHF. The chain combines TRBV27 with TRBJ1-6; D uncertain. V was cut by 4 bases and J by 9 bases, with 10 bases left in between. The CDR3 runs to 13 residues. Germline V gene sequence: CDR1 MNHEY, CDR2 SMNVEV (reference sequence).

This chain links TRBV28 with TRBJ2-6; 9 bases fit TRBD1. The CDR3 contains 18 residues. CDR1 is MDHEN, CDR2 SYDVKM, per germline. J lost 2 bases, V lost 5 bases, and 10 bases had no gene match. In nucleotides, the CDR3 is TGTGCCAGCAGTGGACACAGGGGGCGCACCGCTGGGGCCAACGTCCTGACTTTC. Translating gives CASSGHRGRTAGANVLTF.

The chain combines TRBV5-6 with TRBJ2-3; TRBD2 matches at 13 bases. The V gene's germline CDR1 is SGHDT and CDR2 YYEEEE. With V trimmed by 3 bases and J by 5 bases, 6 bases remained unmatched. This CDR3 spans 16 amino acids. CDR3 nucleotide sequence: TGTGCCAGCAGCTCACTAACTAGCGGGAGGGTAGATACGCAGTATTTT. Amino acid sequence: CASSSLTSGRVDTQYF.

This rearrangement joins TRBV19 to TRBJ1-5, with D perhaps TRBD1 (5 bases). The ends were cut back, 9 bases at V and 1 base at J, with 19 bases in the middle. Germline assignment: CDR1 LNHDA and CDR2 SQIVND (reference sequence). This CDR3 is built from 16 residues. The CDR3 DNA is TGTGCCAGCACGATCCGACAGTACCCAAGCAATCAGCCCCAGCATTTT. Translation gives CASTIRQYPSNQPQHF.

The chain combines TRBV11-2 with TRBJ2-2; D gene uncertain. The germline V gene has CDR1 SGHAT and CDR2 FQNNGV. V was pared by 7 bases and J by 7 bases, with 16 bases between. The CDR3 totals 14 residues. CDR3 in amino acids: CASTPVPSYGELFF. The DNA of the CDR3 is TGTGCCAGCACCCCCGTGCCGAGCTACGGGGAGCTGTTTTTT.